Listed below are T cell receptor beta chains from one sample, sequenced in a study of T cell repertoires in cytomegalovirus infection. TCRdb independently ran MiXCR on the reads; one entry per CDR3 protein. The sample lists 200,000 to 250,000 distinct CDR3 sequences, around two fifths occurring once. These receptors have no identified antigens. Here the sequenced sample was CD8+ T cells from cultured PBMCs, taken from culture after CMV antigen stimulation. These receptors originate from a human donor in good health (CMV status not recorded). Some clones in this sample may be carry-over from other donors' samples. CDR3s include the opening cysteine and the closing phenylalanine or tryptophan. The order of the fields is CDR3 protein, CDR3 DNA, V gene, D gene, J gene, clone size. A D gene is named only where the DNA matches it firmly. Where a row states a size, it is once, few, many or the class of an expanded clone; other rows omit it.

CDR3 protein: CASSLWAGNTGELFF
CDR3 DNA: TGTGCCAGCAGTTTATGGGCAGGGAACACCGGGGAGCTGTTTTTT
V gene: TRBV27
D gene: -
J gene: TRBJ2-2
clone size: few

CDR3 protein: CASSGNSYEQYF
CDR3 DNA: TGTGCCAGCAGTGGGAACTCCTACGAGCAGTACTTC
V gene: TRBV12-3/TRBV12-4
D gene: -
J gene: TRBJ2-7
clone size: -

CDR3 protein: CASSPGLSTDTQYF
CDR3 DNA: TGTGCCAGCAGCCCAGGACTGAGCACAGATACGCAGTATTTT
V gene: TRBV7-3
D gene: -
J gene: TRBJ2-3
clone size: many

CDR3 protein: CAISERGGTGKSGYTF
CDR3 DNA: TGTGCCATCAGTGAGCGGGGTGGGACAGGGAAGTCTGGCTACACCTTC
V gene: TRBV10-3
D gene: TRBD1
J gene: TRBJ1-2
clone size: -

CDR3 protein: CASSQAPGPGETQYF
CDR3 DNA: TGCGCCAGCAGCCAAGCTCCCGGACCTGGCGAGACCCAGTACTTC
V gene: TRBV4-1
D gene: -
J gene: TRBJ2-5
clone size: -

CDR3 protein: CSARILMPGSSNQPQHF
CDR3 DNA: TGCAGTGCTAGAATCCTCATGCCGGGCAGCTCTAATCAGCCCCAGCATTTT
V gene: TRBV20-1
D gene: -
J gene: TRBJ1-5
clone size: -

CDR3 protein: CASSLTGLDYEQYF
CDR3 DNA: TGTGCCAGCAGCTTAACGGGGTTGGATTACGAGCAGTACTTC
V gene: TRBV7-3
D gene: -
J gene: TRBJ2-7
clone size: few

CDR3 protein: CASSLAPGDSYEQYF
CDR3 DNA: TGTGCCAGCAGTTTAGCGCCAGGGGACTCCTACGAGCAGTACTTC
V gene: TRBV12-3/TRBV12-4
D gene: -
J gene: TRBJ2-7
clone size: -

CDR3 protein: CASSLKGSNTGELFF
CDR3 DNA: TGTGCCAGCAGTTTAAAGGGGTCCAACACCGGGGAGCTGTTTTTT
V gene: TRBV27
D gene: -
J gene: TRBJ2-2
clone size: few

CDR3 protein: CASRSADQPQHF
CDR3 DNA: TGTGCCAGCAGATCGGCCGATCAGCCCCAGCATTTT
V gene: TRBV28
D gene: -
J gene: TRBJ1-5
clone size: once

CDR3 protein: CASSLSRSSGGYEQYF
CDR3 DNA: TGTGCCAGCAGTTTATCGAGGTCTAGCGGGGGCTACGAGCAGTACTTC
V gene: TRBV27
D gene: TRBD2
J gene: TRBJ2-7
clone size: once

CDR3 protein: CASIRETGELFF
CDR3 DNA: TGTGCCAGCATTCGGGAGACCGGGGAGCTGTTTTTT
V gene: TRBV2
D gene: -
J gene: TRBJ2-2
clone size: -

CDR3 protein: CASSNYRGDTEAFF
CDR3 DNA: TGTGCCAGCAGCAATTACAGGGGAGACACTGAAGCTTTCTTT
V gene: TRBV11-2
D gene: TRBD1
J gene: TRBJ1-1
clone size: few

CDR3 protein: CASSLRRGTANTGELFF
CDR3 DNA: TGTGCCAGCAGCCTCCGGAGGGGAACCGCGAACACCGGGGAGCTGTTTTTT
V gene: TRBV7-8
D gene: -
J gene: TRBJ2-2
clone size: -

CDR3 protein: CASSGTRKETQYF
CDR3 DNA: TGTGCCAGCAGCGGGACACGCAAAGAGACCCAGTACTTC
V gene: TRBV7-9
D gene: -
J gene: TRBJ2-5
clone size: few

CDR3 protein: CASRGGSEQFF
CDR3 DNA: TGTGCCAGTCGAGGCGGGAGTGAGCAGTTCTTC
V gene: TRBV27
D gene: TRBD2
J gene: TRBJ2-1
clone size: -

CDR3 protein: CSARVPGEFYNEQFF
CDR3 DNA: TGCAGTGCTAGAGTTCCAGGGGAGTTCTACAATGAGCAGTTCTTC
V gene: TRBV20-1
D gene: -
J gene: TRBJ2-1
clone size: -

CDR3 protein: CASRLTRTGVGSSGYTF
CDR3 DNA: TGTGCCAGCAGACTCACCCGGACAGGGGTGGGCTCTAGTGGCTACACCTTC
V gene: TRBV7-8
D gene: TRBD1
J gene: TRBJ1-2
clone size: few

CDR3 protein: CASSLAWPNQPQHF
CDR3 DNA: TGTGCCAGCAGTTTAGCGTGGCCCAATCAGCCCCAGCATTTT
V gene: TRBV12-3/TRBV12-4
D gene: -
J gene: TRBJ1-5
clone size: few